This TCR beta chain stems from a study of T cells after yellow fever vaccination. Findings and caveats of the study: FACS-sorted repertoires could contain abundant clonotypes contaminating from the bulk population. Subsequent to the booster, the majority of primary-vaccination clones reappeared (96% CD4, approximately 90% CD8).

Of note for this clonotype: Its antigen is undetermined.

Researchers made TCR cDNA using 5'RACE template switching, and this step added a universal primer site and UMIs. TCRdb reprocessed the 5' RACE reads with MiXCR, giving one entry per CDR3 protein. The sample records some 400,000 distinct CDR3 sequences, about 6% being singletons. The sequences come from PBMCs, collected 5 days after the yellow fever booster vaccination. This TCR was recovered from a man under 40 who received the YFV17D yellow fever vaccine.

As DNA, the CDR3 is TGTGCCAGCAGTGACCAGCTCAACTCCTACGAGCAGTACTTC. Its translation is CASSDQLNSYEQYF. The chain is built from TRBV2 and TRBJ2-7; D gene ambiguous. Per the germline V gene, CDR1 is SNHLY and CDR2 is FYNNEI. V shed 3 bases and J shed 0 bases, with 9 bases lying between them. This CDR3 is built from 14 residues.